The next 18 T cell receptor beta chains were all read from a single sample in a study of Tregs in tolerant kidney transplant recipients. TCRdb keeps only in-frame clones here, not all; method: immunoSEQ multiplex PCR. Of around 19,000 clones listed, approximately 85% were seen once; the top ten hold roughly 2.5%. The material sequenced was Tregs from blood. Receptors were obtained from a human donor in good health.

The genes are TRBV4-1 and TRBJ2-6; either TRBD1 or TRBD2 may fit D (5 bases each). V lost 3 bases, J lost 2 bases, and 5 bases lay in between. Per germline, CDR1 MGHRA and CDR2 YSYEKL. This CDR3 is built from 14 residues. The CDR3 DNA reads TGCGCCAGCAGCCAGGGGGCTGGGGCCAACGTCCTGACTTTC. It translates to CASSQGAGANVLTF.

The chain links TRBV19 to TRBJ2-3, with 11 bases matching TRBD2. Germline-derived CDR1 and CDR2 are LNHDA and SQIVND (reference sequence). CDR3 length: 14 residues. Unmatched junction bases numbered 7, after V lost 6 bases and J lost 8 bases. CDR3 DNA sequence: TGTGCCAGTAGGACTAGCGGGGCGGGGGGTACGCAGTATTTT. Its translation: CASRTSGAGGTQYF.

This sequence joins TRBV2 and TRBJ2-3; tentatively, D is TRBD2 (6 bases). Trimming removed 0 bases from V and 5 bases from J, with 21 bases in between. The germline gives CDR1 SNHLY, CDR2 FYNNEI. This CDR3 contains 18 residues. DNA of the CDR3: TGTGCCAGCAGTGAAGCCGACCTGGGGAGGATGGCAGGAGATACGCAGTATTTT. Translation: CASSEADLGRMAGDTQYF.

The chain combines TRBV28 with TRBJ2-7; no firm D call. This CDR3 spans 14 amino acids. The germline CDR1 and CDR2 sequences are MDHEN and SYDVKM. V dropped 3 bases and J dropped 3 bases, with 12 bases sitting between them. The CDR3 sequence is CASSFVGFIYEQYF. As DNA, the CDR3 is TGTGCCAGCAGTTTCGTTGGCTTTATCTACGAGCAGTACTTC.

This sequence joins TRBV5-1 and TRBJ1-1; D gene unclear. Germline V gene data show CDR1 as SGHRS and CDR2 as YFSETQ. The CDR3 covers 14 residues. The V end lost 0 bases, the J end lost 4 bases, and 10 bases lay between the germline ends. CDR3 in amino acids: CASSLVGGSTEAFF. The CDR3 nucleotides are TGCGCCAGCAGCTTGGTTGGAGGGAGCACTGAAGCTTTCTTT.

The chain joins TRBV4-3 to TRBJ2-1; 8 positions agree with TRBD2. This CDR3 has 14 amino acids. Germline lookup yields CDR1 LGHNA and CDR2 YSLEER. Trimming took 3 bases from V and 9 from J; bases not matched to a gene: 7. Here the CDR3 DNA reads TGCGCCAGCAGCCAGCAGTCTACTAGCGGTGAGCAGTTCTTC. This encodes CASSQQSTSGEQFF.

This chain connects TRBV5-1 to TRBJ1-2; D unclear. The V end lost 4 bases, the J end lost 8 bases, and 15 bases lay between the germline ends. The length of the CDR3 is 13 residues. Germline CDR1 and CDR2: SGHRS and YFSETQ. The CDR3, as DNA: TGCGCCAGCAGCCCCTCAGGTGTGGAAGGCTACACCTTC. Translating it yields CASSPSGVEGYTF.

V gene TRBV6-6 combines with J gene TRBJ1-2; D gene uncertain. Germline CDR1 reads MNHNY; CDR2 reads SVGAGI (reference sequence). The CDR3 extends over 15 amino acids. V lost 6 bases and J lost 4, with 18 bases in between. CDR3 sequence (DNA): TGTGCCAGCAGAGATGGAGGCTTGGGCAGCTATGGCTACACCTTC. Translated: CASRDGGLGSYGYTF.

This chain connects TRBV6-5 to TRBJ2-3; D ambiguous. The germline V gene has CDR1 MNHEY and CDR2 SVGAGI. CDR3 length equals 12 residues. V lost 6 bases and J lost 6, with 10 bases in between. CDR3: CASRGRFDTQYF. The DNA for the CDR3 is TGTGCCAGCAGGGGTCGGTTTGATACGCAGTATTTT.

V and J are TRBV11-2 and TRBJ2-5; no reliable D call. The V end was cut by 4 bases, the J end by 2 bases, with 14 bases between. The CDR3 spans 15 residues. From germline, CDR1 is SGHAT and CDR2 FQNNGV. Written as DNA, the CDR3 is TGTGCCAGCAGCTGGAGTCACCAACCTCAAGAGACCCAGTACTTC. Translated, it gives CASSWSHQPQETQYF.

Here the CDR3 reads CASSSGQLDGYTF. CDR3 nucleotide sequence: TGTGCCAGCTCATCGGGACAGTTAGATGGCTACACCTTC. V and J are TRBV18 and TRBJ1-2; 7 bases line up with TRBD1. V lost 5 bases and J lost 6; bases outside the gene matches: 6. Germline assignment: CDR1 KGHSH and CDR2 LQKENI. The CDR3 is made up of 13 amino acids.

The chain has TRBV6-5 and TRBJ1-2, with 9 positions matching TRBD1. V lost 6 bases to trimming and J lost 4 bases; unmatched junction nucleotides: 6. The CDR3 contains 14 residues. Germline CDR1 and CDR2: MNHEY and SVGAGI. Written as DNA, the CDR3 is TGTGCCAGCAGGCACCGGGACAGGGTCTATGGCTACACCTTC. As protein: CASRHRDRVYGYTF.

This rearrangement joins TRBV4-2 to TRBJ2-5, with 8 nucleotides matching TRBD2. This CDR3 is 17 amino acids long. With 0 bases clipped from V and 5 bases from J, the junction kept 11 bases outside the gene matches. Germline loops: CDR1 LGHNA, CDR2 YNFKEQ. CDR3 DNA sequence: TGTGCCAGCAGCCAAGATCGTGGGGGGACTAGAGATGAGACCCAGTACTTC. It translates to CASSQDRGGTRDETQYF.

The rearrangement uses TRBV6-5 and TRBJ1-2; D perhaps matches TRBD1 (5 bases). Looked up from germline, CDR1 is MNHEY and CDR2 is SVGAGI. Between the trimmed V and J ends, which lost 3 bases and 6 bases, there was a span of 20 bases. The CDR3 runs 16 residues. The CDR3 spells CASSYILGSRGDGYTF. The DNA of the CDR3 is TGTGCCAGCAGTTATATCTTAGGATCGAGAGGGGATGGCTACACCTTC.

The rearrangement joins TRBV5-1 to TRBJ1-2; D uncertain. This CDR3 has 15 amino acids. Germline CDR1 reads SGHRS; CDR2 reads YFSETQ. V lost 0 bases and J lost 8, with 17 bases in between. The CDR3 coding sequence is TGCGCCAGCAGCTTGGCCTTCATAGCCGAGGAGGGCTACACCTTC. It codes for CASSLAFIAEEGYTF.

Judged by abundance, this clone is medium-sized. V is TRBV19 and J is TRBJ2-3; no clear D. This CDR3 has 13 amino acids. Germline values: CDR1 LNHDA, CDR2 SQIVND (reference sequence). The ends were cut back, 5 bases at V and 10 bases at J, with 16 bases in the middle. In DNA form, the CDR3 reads TGTGCCAGTAGTCTAGGTTTCAGAGACCCGCAGTATTTT. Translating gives CASSLGFRDPQYF.

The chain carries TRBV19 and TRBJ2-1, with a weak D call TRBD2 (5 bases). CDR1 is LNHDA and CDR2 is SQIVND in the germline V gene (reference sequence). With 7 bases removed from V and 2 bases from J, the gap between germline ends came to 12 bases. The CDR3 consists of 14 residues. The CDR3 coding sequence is TGTGCCAGTACCCGGGGAGCTACCTACAATGAGCAGTTCTTC. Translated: CASTRGATYNEQFF.

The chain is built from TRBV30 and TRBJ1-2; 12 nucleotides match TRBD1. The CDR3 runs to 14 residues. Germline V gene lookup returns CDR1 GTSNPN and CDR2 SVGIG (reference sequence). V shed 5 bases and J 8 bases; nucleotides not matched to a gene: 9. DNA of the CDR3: TGTGCCTGGCAACGGGACAGGGGGCTCCGCGGCTACACCTTC. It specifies CAWQRDRGLRGYTF.